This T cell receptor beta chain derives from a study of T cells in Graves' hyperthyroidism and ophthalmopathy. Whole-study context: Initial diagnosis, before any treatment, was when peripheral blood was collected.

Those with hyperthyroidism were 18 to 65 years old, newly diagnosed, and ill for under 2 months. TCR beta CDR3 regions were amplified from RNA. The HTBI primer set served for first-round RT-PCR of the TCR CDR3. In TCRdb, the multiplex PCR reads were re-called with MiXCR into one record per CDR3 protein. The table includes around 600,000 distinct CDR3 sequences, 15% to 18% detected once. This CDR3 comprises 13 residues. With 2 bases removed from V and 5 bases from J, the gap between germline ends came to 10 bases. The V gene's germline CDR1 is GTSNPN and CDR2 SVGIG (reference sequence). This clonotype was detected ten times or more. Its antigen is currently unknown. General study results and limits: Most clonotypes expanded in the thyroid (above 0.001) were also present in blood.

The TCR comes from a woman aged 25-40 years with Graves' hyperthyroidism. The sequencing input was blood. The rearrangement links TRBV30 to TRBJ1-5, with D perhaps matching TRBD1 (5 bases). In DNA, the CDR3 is TGTGCCTGGAGTTCGGGGCGCGATCAGCCCCAGCATTTT. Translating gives CAWSSGRDQPQHF.